These 6 T cell receptor beta chains share one sample of origin, sequenced in a study of T cell responses to AZD1222 COVID-19 vaccine. Data came from immunoSEQ multiplex PCR; TCRdb stores just in-frame clones and leaves some out. Here the sample spans approximately 150,000 clones, less than 95% being singletons. The sample was peripheral blood, taken on day 0 of AZD1222 vaccination. The receptors were gathered from an adult in good health.

This sequence joins TRBV19 and TRBJ2-1; the D gene is possibly TRBD2 (6 bases). The V gene lost 5 bases and the J gene lost 2 bases, with 13 bases spanning the gap. The CDR3 is made up of 15 amino acids. From germline, CDR1 is LNHDA and CDR2 SQIVND (reference sequence). The CDR3 coding sequence is TGTGCCAGTAGTTGGGGCGGGGCGACCTACAATGAGCAGTTCTTC. This encodes CASSWGGATYNEQFF.

The V and J genes are TRBV5-5 and TRBJ2-3, with TRBD2 matching over 9 bases. The germline V gene has CDR1 SGHKS and CDR2 YYEKEE (reference sequence). There are 16 residues in the CDR3. The V gene end was trimmed by 6 bases and the J gene end by 3 bases; junction bases not matched to a gene: 11. The CDR3 loop reads CASTPTLAGVTDTQYF. In nucleotides, the CDR3 is TGTGCCAGCACGCCCACCTTAGCGGGAGTTACAGATACGCAGTATTTT.

The chain employs TRBV7-3 and TRBJ1-3; D is possibly TRBD1 (6 bases). The V end was cut by 5 bases, the J end by 0 bases, with 14 bases between. There are 16 residues in the CDR3. CDR1 and CDR2 from the germline V gene are SGHTA and FQGTGA. This CDR3 reads CASSLGGTGSGNTIYF. CDR3 in DNA: TGTGCCAGCAGCCTAGGGGGGACCGGCTCTGGAAACACCATATATTTT. The whole variable domain, remainder taken from reference TRBV7-3 and TRBJ1-3, is GAGVSQTPSNKVTEKGKYVELRCDPISGHTALYWYRQSLGQGPEFLIYFQGTGAADDSGLPNDRFFAVRPEGSVSTLKIQRTERGDSAVYLCASSLGGTGSGNTIYFGEGSWLTVV.

This chain connects TRBV19 to TRBJ1-1; no definite D call. Germline lookup yields CDR1 LNHDA and CDR2 SQIVND (reference sequence). This CDR3 is 13 amino acids long. V lost 7 bases and J lost 2, with 11 bases in between. The CDR3 DNA reads TGTGCCAGTATGCATACAGATAACACTGAAGCTTTCTTT. Amino acid sequence: CASMHTDNTEAFF.

The chain is built from TRBV28 and TRBJ1-1; D may be TRBD1 (5 bases). The CDR3 extends over 16 amino acids. V gave up 5 bases and J gave up 1 base, with 17 bases separating them. Germline lookup yields CDR1 MDHEN and CDR2 SYDVKM. The CDR3 coding sequence is TGTGCCAGCAGTCTGAGGGGAGGAAGGGGGAACACTGAAGCTTTCTTT. It translates to CASSLRGGRGNTEAFF. The variable domain in full, completed from reference TRBV28 and TRBJ1-1, reads DVKVTQSSRYLVKRTGEKVFLECVQDMDHENMFWYRQDPGLGLRLIYFSYDVKMKEKGDIPEGYSVSREKKERFSLILESASTNQTSMYLCASSLRGGRGNTEAFFGQGTRLTVV.

The J gene is TRBJ2-7, the V gene TRBV15; TRBD2 matches 11 bases. Germline V gene sequence: CDR1 LNHNV, CDR2 YYDKDF (reference sequence). V lost 4 bases, J lost 2 bases, and 4 bases stayed unmatched. The CDR3 loop spans 15 amino acids. The CDR3 is CATSTSGRTTYEQYF. CDR3 bases: TGTGCCACCAGCACTAGCGGGAGGACTACCTACGAGCAGTACTTC.